This is a list of T cell receptor beta chains from one sample in a study of cytotoxic CD8 clonotypes in ibrutinib-treated CLL. TCRdb keeps only in-frame clones here, not all; method: immunoSEQ multiplex PCR. The table lists around 140,000 clones, 70% to 90% of them singletons. The starting material was PBMCs, obtained after 24 months of ibrutinib treatment. These receptors all come from a human donor with chronic lymphocytic leukemia. CDR3s include the opening cysteine and the closing phenylalanine or tryptophan. The D gene is left open where the match is weak. Clone size appears in some rows only: once, few, many, or a class for an expanded clone.

j_gene | len | d_gene | abundance | v_gene | CDR3aa | CDR3nt
TRBJ2-7 | 14 | . | . | TRBV7-2 | CASSLVLDSYEQYF | TGTGCCAGCAGCTTAGTTTTGGACTCCTACGAGCAGTACTTC
TRBJ1-4 | 14 | TRBD1 | . | TRBV7-9 | CASTPGQGIEKLFF | TGTGCCAGCACCCCGGGACAGGGGATTGAAAAACTGTTTTTT
TRBJ2-1 | 13 | TRBD2 | . | TRBV7-3 | CASSLYTGGPAFF | TGTGCCAGCAGCTTATACACGGGAGGGCCGGCGTTCTTC
TRBJ1-2 | 14 | TRBD1 | . | TRBV7-3 | CASSPMDRDHGYTF | TGTGCCAGCAGCCCAATGGACAGGGATCATGGCTACACCTTC
TRBJ1-1 | 16 | . | . | TRBV19 | CASSIGRVRGNTEAFF | TGTGCCAGTAGTATAGGCAGGGTAAGAGGGAACACTGAAGCTTTCTTT
TRBJ1-1 | 13 | . | . | TRBV19 | CASSIAQGLEAFF | TGTGCCAGTAGTATAGCGCAGGGACTTGAAGCTTTCTTT
TRBJ2-7 | 11 | . | . | TRBV28 | CASSARYEQYF | TGTGCCAGCAGTGCCCGCTACGAGCAGTACTTC
TRBJ1-5 | 13 | . | . | TRBV7-2 | CASSPTSRQPQHF | TGTGCCAGCAGCCCAACATCCAGACAGCCCCAGCATTTT
TRBJ2-1 | 14 | TRBD2 | . | TRBV2 | CASMTLAGAGKQFF | TGTGCCAGCATGACACTAGCGGGAGCCGGTAAGCAGTTCTTC
TRBJ2-3 | 12 | . | . | TRBV5-1 | CASRESTDTQYF | TGCGCCAGCAGGGAAAGCACAGATACGCAGTATTTT
TRBJ2-7 | 13 | . | . | TRBV19 | CASSTQSPHEQYF | TGTGCCAGTAGTACGCAATCTCCCCACGAGCAGTACTTC
TRBJ2-5 | 16 | TRBD1 | . | TRBV7-6 | CASSRGHGQGPETQYF | TGTGCCAGCAGCAGAGGTCATGGACAGGGTCCTGAGACCCAGTACTTC
TRBJ1-1 | 16 | . | . | TRBV18 | CASSPYEGLADTEAFF | TGTGCCAGCTCACCATACGAGGGACTGGCGGACACTGAAGCTTTCTTT
TRBJ2-7 | 18 | . | . | TRBV18 | CASSPLRGRDFAGYEQYF | TGTGCCAGCTCACCATTAAGGGGCCGGGACTTTGCTGGTTACGAGCAGTACTTC
TRBJ1-6 | 15 | . | . | TRBV7-8 | CASSPRQDYNSPLHF | TGTGCCAGCAGCCCCCGACAGGACTATAATTCACCCCTCCACTTT
TRBJ1-4 | 14 | TRBD1 | . | TRBV29-1 | CSVEGTGDSAKLFF | TGCAGCGTTGAGGGGACAGGGGACTCGGCAAAACTGTTTTTT
TRBJ2-7 | 16 | TRBD2 | . | TRBV4-1 | CASSLSSGRAVYEQYF | TGCGCCAGCAGCCTCAGTAGCGGGAGGGCCGTTTACGAGCAGTACTTC
TRBJ2-5 | 11 | . | . | TRBV5-6 | CASNWGETQYF | TGTGCCAGCAACTGGGGCGAGACCCAGTACTTC
TRBJ1-5 | 16 | TRBD1 | . | TRBV5-4 | CASSLQGASGNQPQHF | TGTGCCAGCAGCTTACAGGGGGCCTCAGGCAATCAGCCCCAGCATTTT
TRBJ2-7 | 16 | TRBD2 | . | TRBV9 | CASSVEGTSGGYEQYF | TGTGCCAGCAGCGTAGAGGGAACTAGCGGGGGCTACGAGCAGTACTTC
TRBJ1-2 | 13 | . | few | TRBV30 | CAWLRGFNYGYTF | TGTGCCTGGCTGAGAGGGTTTAACTATGGCTACACCTTC
TRBJ2-3 | 15 | TRBD2 | few | TRBV5-1 | CASGSVASGAGSQYF | TGCGCCAGCGGATCGGTCGCTAGCGGGGCGGGGTCGCAGTATTTT
TRBJ1-1 | 15 | . | . | TRBV5-1 | CASSLAAGMNTEAFF | TGCGCCAGCAGCTTGGCCGCAGGAATGAACACTGAAGCTTTCTTT
TRBJ1-1 | 14 | . | . | TRBV14 | CASRATGMNTEAFF | TGTGCCAGCAGAGCGACAGGAATGAACACTGAAGCTTTCTTT
TRBJ2-7 | 13 | . | . | TRBV2 | CASSEQGIKEQYF | TGTGCCAGCAGTGAACAGGGAATAAAAGAGCAGTACTTC
TRBJ2-2 | 14 | TRBD1 | . | TRBV6-1 | CASSGQGGTGELFF | TGTGCCAGCAGTGGACAGGGCGGCACCGGGGAGCTGTTTTTT
TRBJ2-7 | 13 | . | . | TRBV4-3 | CASSQDSGVEQYF | TGCGCCAGCAGCCAAGATTCGGGGGTCGAGCAGTACTTC
TRBJ2-1 | 14 | TRBD1 | . | TRBV2 | CASSNQGAANEQFF | TGTGCCAGCAGTAACCAGGGGGCCGCGAATGAGCAGTTCTTC
TRBJ2-1 | 16 | . | . | TRBV9 | CASSAPLGRTYNEQFF | TGTGCCAGCAGCGCCCCCCTCGGGAGAACCTACAATGAGCAGTTCTTC
TRBJ1-1 | 14 | . | . | TRBV7-2 | CASSATGELSEAFF | TGTGCCAGCAGCGCAACGGGGGAATTAAGTGAAGCTTTCTTT
TRBJ1-2 | 15 | TRBD1 | once | TRBV4-3 | CASSQEAQGVNGYTF | TGCGCCAGCAGCCAAGAGGCCCAGGGGGTAAATGGCTACACCTTC
TRBJ1-5 | 16 | . | . | TRBV7-2 | CASSLMRTVSNQPQHF | TGTGCCAGCAGCTTGATGAGGACCGTTAGCAATCAGCCCCAGCATTTT
TRBJ1-2 | 14 | TRBD1 | . | TRBV28 | CASIGQGKNYGYTF | TGTGCCAGCATAGGACAGGGAAAAAACTATGGCTACACCTTC
TRBJ2-2 | 14 | . | . | TRBV5-1 | CASSLAENTGELFF | TGCGCCAGCAGCTTGGCAGAAAACACCGGGGAGCTGTTTTTT
TRBJ2-3 | 15 | . | . | TRBV5-1 | CASSPGQIGTDTQYF | TGCGCCAGCAGTCCCGGACAGATTGGCACAGATACGCAGTATTTT
TRBJ1-5 | 16 | TRBD1 | . | TRBV5-5 | CASSQLGTGNNQPQHF | TGTGCCAGCAGCCAACTGGGGACAGGAAATAATCAGCCCCAGCATTTT
TRBJ1-1 | 13 | TRBD1 | . | TRBV6-1 | CASWGQGKTEAFF | TGTGCCAGCTGGGGACAGGGAAAGACTGAAGCTTTCTTT
TRBJ1-4 | 14 | . | . | TRBV5-6 | CASSGGTTGEKLFF | TGTGCCAGCAGCGGGGGAACTACGGGAGAAAAACTGTTTTTT
TRBJ2-1 | 17 | TRBD1 | . | TRBV19 | CASSIGGRGPPYNEQFF | TGTGCCAGTAGTATAGGGGGCAGGGGGCCCCCCTACAATGAGCAGTTCTTC
TRBJ1-5 | 15 | . | . | TRBV9 | CASSVGGDSNQPQHF | TGTGCCAGCAGCGTGGGCGGAGATAGCAATCAGCCCCAGCATTTT
TRBJ2-3 | 15 | TRBD1 | . | TRBV25-1 | CASSARDRGSDTQYF | TGTGCCAGCAGTGCCAGGGACAGGGGGTCAGATACGCAGTATTTT
TRBJ2-1 | 19 | TRBD2 | . | TRBV28 | CASSLISLSRTSGRGEQFF | TGTGCCAGCAGTTTGATATCCTTGTCCCGGACTAGCGGGAGAGGTGAGCAGTTCTTC
TRBJ1-2 | 14 | TRBD1 | . | TRBV28 | CAAQDRALSYGYTF | TGTGCCGCCCAGGACAGGGCCTTGAGCTATGGCTACACCTTC
TRBJ1-1 | 15 | . | once | TRBV6-5 | CASLTRTDGNTEAFF | TGTGCCAGCCTGACACGAACCGACGGGAACACTGAAGCTTTCTTT